The 8 T cell receptor beta chains presented below share a single source sample, sequenced in a study of cytomegalovirus exposure and HLA in healthy donors (dated by TCRdb to about 2017). The method was the immunoSEQ multiplex PCR assay. For the multiplex PCR, a mixture combining 60 forward primers for TCR Vbeta segments and 13 reverse primers for TCR Jbeta segments was used. In TCRdb, the immuneACCESS table is reduced to in-frame sequences with V and J assigned. These tables do not hold every clone; where another copy was compared, an unresolved V gene accounts for under half, and the others remain unexplained. Recorded for this sample are about 70,000 clones; 55% to 75% of them occurred a single time. Clones ranked in the top ten supply roughly 11% of the sample. The sequencing sample was made of PBMCs. The receptors shown here come from a woman under 40 in good health and CMV-seronegative.

V usage is TRBV6-1 and J usage is TRBJ1-3, with D unclear. The V gene lost 5 bases and the J gene lost 4 bases, with 6 bases spanning the gap. The germline V gene encodes CDR1 MNHNS and CDR2 SASEGT. This CDR3 is 12 amino acids long. CDR3 DNA sequence: TGTGCCAGCAGTCCCAGGGGAAACACCATATATTTT. It yields the protein CASSPRGNTIYF.

This chain uses TRBV7-3 with TRBJ1-1; D is uncertain. CDR1 SGHTA and CDR2 FQGTGA come from the germline V gene. This CDR3 contains 12 residues. Between the trimmed V and J ends, which lost 5 bases and 4 bases, there was a span of 8 bases. The CDR3: CASSNPGTEAFF. CDR3 sequence (DNA): TGTGCCAGCAGCAACCCGGGCACTGAAGCTTTCTTT.

V and J are TRBV6-5 and TRBJ1-4; 7 bases fit TRBD1. Germline V gives CDR1 MNHEY, CDR2 SVGAGI. This CDR3 has 14 amino acids. V shed 6 bases and J 1 base; nucleotides not matched to a gene: 2. This CDR3 is CASRRGQTNEKLFF. CDR3 bases: TGTGCCAGCAGGAGGGGGCAAACTAATGAAAAACTGTTTTTT.

The CDR3 coding sequence is TGTGCCAGCAGCCGGTGGACAGGGGTTGGAGAAAAACTGTTTTTT. Protein: CASSRWTGVGEKLFF. The chain uses TRBV11-2 and TRBJ1-4; 9 positions agree with TRBD1. V dropped 5 bases and J dropped 8; count of bases not matched to a gene: 9. Germline V gene data show CDR1 as SGHAT and CDR2 as FQNNGV. This CDR3 has 15 residues.

CDR3 sequence (DNA): TGTGCCAGCAGCTCACAGGCCGAGACTGAAGCTTTCTTT. Its protein is CASSSQAETEAFF. The chain joins TRBV11-3 to TRBJ1-1; a possible D gene is TRBD1 (5 bases). Per germline, CDR1 SGHNT and CDR2 YENEEA. The length of the CDR3 is 13 residues. Deletions cut 4 bases from V and 5 bases from J, with 11 bases between.

J is TRBJ2-1 and V is TRBV2; TRBD2 agrees at 9 bases. Per germline, CDR1 SNHLY and CDR2 FYNNEI. CDR3 length equals 15 residues. The ends lost 10 bases at V and 9 bases at J; junction bases unmatched: 16. The CDR3 coding sequence is TGTGCCACCGGGGGGGTAGCGGGGGTTGTCGGTGAGCAGTTCTTC. Translating gives CATGGVAGVVGEQFF.

The chain links TRBV2 to TRBJ2-7; weak D call: TRBD1 (5 bases). The CDR3 runs to 14 residues. The V gene lost 1 base and the J gene lost 6 bases, with 13 bases spanning the gap. Germline V gene lookup returns CDR1 SNHLY and CDR2 FYNNEI. The CDR3 spells CASSEGQGWREQYF. As DNA, the CDR3 is TGTGCCAGCAGTGAAGGGCAGGGTTGGCGCGAGCAGTACTTC.

This sequence joins TRBV19 and TRBJ1-4; possible D gene TRBD1, 5 bases. The CDR3 is made up of 16 amino acids. Germline V CDR1 and CDR2: LNHDA, SQIVND (reference sequence). V lost 4 bases and J 0 bases, leaving 12 bases between the germline ends. In nucleotides, the CDR3 is TGTGCCAGTAGTAACCAGGGTGGAACAACTAATGAAAAACTGTTTTTT. Its protein product is CASSNQGGTTNEKLFF.